This entry is about one T cell receptor beta chain. Antigen: not known. Trimming cost V 5 bases and J 7 bases, with 15 bases left between them. CDR1 is SGHRS, CDR2 YFSETQ, per germline. The CDR3 is made up of 14 amino acids. TCRdb ran MiXCR on the 5' RACE reads and lists one entry per CDR3 protein. The sample includes 200,000 or so distinct CDR3 sequences, around 25% of them seen just once. This entry belongs to a study of CD8 T cells in ankylosing spondylitis. The study's findings and limits: There was a TCR beta motif, made of fewer than 10 highly homologous variants, that appeared characteristic of ankylosing spondylitis blood.

Sequencing was done on a sample of blood, either unsorted or a sorted T cell fraction (not recorded which). The genes are TRBV5-1 and TRBJ2-2; D remains unclear. The clonotype was recovered from a male donor with ankylosing spondylitis or in good health (not recorded which). CDR3 loop: CASRPQLPDGELFF. In DNA form, the CDR3 reads TGCGCCAGCAGACCGCAGCTTCCAGACGGGGAGCTGTTTTTT.